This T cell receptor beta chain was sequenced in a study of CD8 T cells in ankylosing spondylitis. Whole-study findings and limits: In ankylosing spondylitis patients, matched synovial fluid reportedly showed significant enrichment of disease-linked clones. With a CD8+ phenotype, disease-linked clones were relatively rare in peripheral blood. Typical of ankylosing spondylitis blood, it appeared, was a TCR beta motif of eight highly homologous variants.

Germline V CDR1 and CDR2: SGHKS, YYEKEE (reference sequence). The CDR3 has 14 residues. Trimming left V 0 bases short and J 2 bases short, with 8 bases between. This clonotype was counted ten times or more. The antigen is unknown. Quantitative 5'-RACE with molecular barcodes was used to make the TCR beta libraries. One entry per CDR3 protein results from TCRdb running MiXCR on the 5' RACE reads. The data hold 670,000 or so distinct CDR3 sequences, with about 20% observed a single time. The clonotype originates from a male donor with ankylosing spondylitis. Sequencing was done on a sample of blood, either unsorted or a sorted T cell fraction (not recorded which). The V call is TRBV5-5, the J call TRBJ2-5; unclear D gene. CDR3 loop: CASSLVAAQETQYF. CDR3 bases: TGTGCCAGCAGCTTGGTGGCAGCTCAAGAGACCCAGTACTTC. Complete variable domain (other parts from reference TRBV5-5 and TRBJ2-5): DAGVTQSPTHLIKTRGQQVTLRCSPISGHKSVSWYQQVLGQGPQFIFQYYEKEERGRGNFPDRFSARQFPNYSSELNVNALLLGDSALYLCASSLVAAQETQYFGPGTRLLVL.